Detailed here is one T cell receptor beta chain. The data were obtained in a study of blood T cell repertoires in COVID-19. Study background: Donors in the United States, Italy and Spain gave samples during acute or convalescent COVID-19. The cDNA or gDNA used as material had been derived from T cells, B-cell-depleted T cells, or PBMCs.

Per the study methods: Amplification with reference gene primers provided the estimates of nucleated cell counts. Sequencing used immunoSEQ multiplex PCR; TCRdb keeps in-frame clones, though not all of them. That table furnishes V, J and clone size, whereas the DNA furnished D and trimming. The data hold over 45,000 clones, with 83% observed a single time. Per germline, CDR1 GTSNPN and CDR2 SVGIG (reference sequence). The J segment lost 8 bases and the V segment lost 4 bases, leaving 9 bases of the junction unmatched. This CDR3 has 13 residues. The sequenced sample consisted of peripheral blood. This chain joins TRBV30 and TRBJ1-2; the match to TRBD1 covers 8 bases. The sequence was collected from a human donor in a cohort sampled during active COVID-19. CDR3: CAWTRGLLAGYTF. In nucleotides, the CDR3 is TGTGCCTGGACCAGGGGGCTCCTGGCGGGCTACACCTTC.